The TCR beta chain under discussion was sequenced for a study of Ad26.COV2.S vaccination and SARS-CoV-2 variants (dated by TCRdb to the early 2020s). Looking at the study overall: Donors in the vaccine arm were drawn from COV1001, a multicentre, randomized, double-blind, placebo-controlled phase I-IIa trial testing Ad26.COV2.S in healthy adults. Ad26.COV2.S was given intramuscularly at 5x10^10 or 1x10^11 viral particles, as a single shot or as two shots 56 days apart. Investigators did not know the trial group allocation while performing experiments and assessing outcomes. TCRbeta repertoire sequencing served as the tool for gauging how specific and how broad the SARS-CoV-2-reactive T cell receptors were following Ad26.COV2.S vaccination. The TCR-sequenced set comprised around 30 samples: around 20 Ad26.COV2.S vaccine recipients, 5 placebo recipients and 8 SARS-CoV-2 convalescent individuals. Trial participants were randomized into five groups of five: low-dose or high-dose Ad26.COV2.S given once or twice, or placebo on both occasions.

TCRbeta CDR3 regions were sequenced with the immunoSEQ Assay. After extraction, genomic DNA underwent amplification by bias-controlled multiplex PCR, followed by high-throughput sequencing. The original methods were these. To quantify the absolute abundance of each unique TCRbeta CDR3 region, sequences were collapsed and filtered. Usable DNA was measured by amplifying reference genes present in all nucleated cells, and TCRbeta template counts were normalized to that usable DNA to estimate T cell fraction. Repertoire TCRs were annotated as SARS-CoV-2-specific when V gene, CDR3 amino acid sequence and J gene were exactly matched to a known reactive TCR set. MIRA supplied the reference SARS-CoV-2 TCR set, which was filtered for enrichment in COVID-19-positive ImmuneCODE repertoires so that public or cross-reactive TCRs were removed. Based on the MIRA antigens, annotated TCRs were further analysed at the level of specific ORF or position within ORF. Depth was the summed frequency of annotated unique rearrangements, while breadth was defined as annotated unique rearrangements over total unique productive rearrangements. Two-sided Wilcoxon rank-sum tests were used to compare TCR breadth between groups. In its TCRdb copy, this immuneACCESS table keeps in-frame sequences only and misses some clones. Where compared with another copy, unresolved V genes explain less than half of these, and the others have no known cause. Clone size and the V and J calls come from that table; the DNA yielded D and trimming. The sample profile shows around 300,000 clones; about 88% of them were found once. Of the sample, around 10% is held by the ten largest clones.

Findings and caveats that apply to the study as a whole: Vaccine and placebo recipients had comparable non-spike TCR breadth, which fits with the vaccine containing only spike. Ad26.COV2.S recipients had higher spike-specific TCR breadth than placebo recipients (P = 0.0014). The study lacked the statistical power to compare responses across vaccine doses or regimens. The authors noted that total T cell responses may have been underestimated by the TCR breadth and depth analyses. After vaccination, spike-specific CD8+ and CD4+ T cell responses were reported to show substantial breadth.

Of note for this clone: The target of this receptor is not known. Base quality data are lacking; no much larger clone is found one base away.

Spanning cysteine to phenylalanine, the CDR3 consists of 15 amino acids. CDR3 DNA is the only sequence kept; it has 45 bases, read in frame from the first base. Germline trimming amounts to 0 bases on V and 2 bases on J, with 3 as the count of junction bases outside the gene matches. CDR1 and CDR2 are drawn from the germline V gene: SGHVS, FNYEAQ. Read against the paper, the sample's treatment or condition label means: around 19 received Ad26.COV2.S at low or high dose, single or two shots; roughly 5 received placebo; per-sample allocation not given. Repertoires of vaccine and placebo recipients were sequenced from samples taken on day 63 after the first injection. Between 29 July and 7 August 2020, Cohort 1b enrolled about two dozen adults aged 18-55 years at one site in Boston, USA. Ad26.COV2.S was a replication-incompetent adenovirus type 26 vector expressing a prefusion-stabilized SARS-CoV-2 spike protein from the original Wuhan strain.

This chain is built from TRBV7-6 and TRBJ2-7; the junction holds 8 bases that match TRBD2. The sequencing used peripheral blood, collected in a trial of Ad26.COV2.S vaccine versus placebo. This receptor was identified in a person between 18 and 65 years old who received the Ad26.COV2.S COVID-19 vaccine or a placebo. The DNA sequence follows: TGTGCCAGCAGCTTAGCCGACGGGGGGGCCTACGAGCAGTACTTC. It codes for CASSLADGGAYEQYF.